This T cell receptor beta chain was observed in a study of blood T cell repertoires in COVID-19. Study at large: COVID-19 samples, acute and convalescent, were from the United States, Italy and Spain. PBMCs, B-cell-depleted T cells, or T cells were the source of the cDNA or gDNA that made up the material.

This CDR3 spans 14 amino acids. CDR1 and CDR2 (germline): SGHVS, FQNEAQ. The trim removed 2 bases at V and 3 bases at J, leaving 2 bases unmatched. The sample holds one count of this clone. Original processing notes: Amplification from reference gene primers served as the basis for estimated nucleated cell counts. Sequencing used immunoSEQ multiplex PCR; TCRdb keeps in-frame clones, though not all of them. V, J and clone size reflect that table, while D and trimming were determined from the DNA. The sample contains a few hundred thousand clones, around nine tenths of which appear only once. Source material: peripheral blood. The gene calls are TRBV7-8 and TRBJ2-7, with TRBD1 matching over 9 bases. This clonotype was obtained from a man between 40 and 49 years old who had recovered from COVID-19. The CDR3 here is CASSLRDRDYEQYF. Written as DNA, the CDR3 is TGTGCCAGCAGCTTACGGGACAGGGACTACGAGCAGTACTTC. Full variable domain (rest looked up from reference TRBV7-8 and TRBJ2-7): GAGVSQSPRYKVAKRGQDVALRCDPISGHVSLFWYQQALGQGPEFLTYFQNEAQLDKSGLPSDRFFAERPEGSVSTLKIQRTQQEDSAVYLCASSLRDRDYEQYFGPGTRLTVT.